The 16 T cell receptor beta chains reported below all come from one sample, sequenced in a study of identical twins. MiXCR, applied by TCRdb to the 5' RACE reads, yields one record per CDR3 protein. The sample contains approximately 890,000 distinct CDR3 sequences, more than 9% of which appear only once. These data were likewise used in another study, on yellow fever vaccine responses in identical twins.

Sequencing was carried out using PBMCs. Receptors were obtained from a woman between 18 and 29 years old in good health.

This clonotype came up many times. V usage is TRBV12-3 or TRBV12-4 and J usage is TRBJ1-2, with a possible D match to TRBD1 (6 bases). Trimming took off 1 base at V and 7 bases at J, with 16 bases between the two ends. This CDR3 is built from 15 residues. CDR3 DNA: TGTGCCAGCAGTTTAGGGGCAGGGGATCCCTCTGGCTACACCTTC. Its translation is CASSLGAGDPSGYTF.

This clonotype was observed a handful of times. This sequence joins TRBV24-1 and TRBJ2-1; 12 bases line up with TRBD2. Germline lookup yields CDR1 KGHDR and CDR2 SFDVKD. This CDR3 is built from 15 residues. V lost 7 bases to trimming and J lost 7 bases; unmatched junction nucleotides: 7. The CDR3 here is CATSLAGGGGNEQFF. As DNA, the CDR3 is TGTGCCACCAGCCTAGCGGGAGGGGGAGGGAATGAGCAGTTCTTC.

The chain links TRBV9 to TRBJ2-1; 9 bases line up with TRBD2. Unmatched junction bases numbered 6, after V lost 4 bases and J lost 4 bases. Germline assignment: CDR1 SGDLS and CDR2 YYNGEE. The CDR3 runs to 15 residues. The CDR3 region has the DNA TGTGCCAGCAGCTTACGGACTAGCGAGTACAATGAGCAGTTCTTC. Translating it yields CASSLRTSEYNEQFF. The whole variable domain, remainder taken from reference TRBV9 and TRBJ2-1, is DSGVTQTPKHLITATGQRVTLRCSPRSGDLSVYWYQQSLDQGLQFLIQYYNGEERAKGNILERFSAQQFPDLHSELNLSSLELGDSALYFCASSLRTSEYNEQFFGPGTRLTVL.

Many counts were recorded for this clonotype. The chain is built from TRBV20-1 and TRBJ2-2; D not resolved. CDR1 and CDR2 from the germline V gene are DFQATT and SNEGSKA (reference sequence). The CDR3 is 16 amino acids. V gave up 2 bases and J gave up 4 bases, with 17 bases separating them. The CDR3 is CSARPKGTLSTGELFF. The DNA for the CDR3 is TGCAGTGCTAGACCTAAGGGAACCCTAAGCACCGGGGAGCTGTTTTTT.

This clonotype turned up a few times. V usage is TRBV20-1 and J usage is TRBJ2-5; unclear D gene. Germline lookup yields CDR1 DFQATT and CDR2 SNEGSKA (reference sequence). The CDR3 extends over 11 amino acids. Deletions cut 1 base from V and 5 bases from J, with 5 bases between. In DNA form, the CDR3 reads TGCAGTGCTAGAGGTAGCGAGACCCAGTACTTC. It codes for CSARGSETQYF.

This clonotype was found many times. The rearrangement links TRBV20-1 to TRBJ1-1, with 10 bases fitting TRBD1. The CDR3 length is 15 residues. Germline assignment: CDR1 DFQATT and CDR2 SNEGSKA (reference sequence). The trim removed 2 bases at V and 3 bases at J, leaving 6 bases unmatched. CDR3 sequence reads: CSARPGTGVDTEAFF. In DNA form, the CDR3 reads TGCAGTGCTAGACCAGGGACAGGGGTGGACACTGAAGCTTTCTTT.

This clonotype showed up just a few times. This chain uses TRBV20-1 with TRBJ2-5, with 8 bases matching TRBD2. Germline lookup yields CDR1 DFQATT and CDR2 SNEGSKA (reference sequence). The CDR3 length is 13 residues. Unmatched junction bases numbered 5, after V lost 3 bases and J lost 5 bases. The CDR3 nucleotides are TGCAGTGCTAGTACGGGAGGGCTGGAGACCCAGTACTTC. This sequence encodes CSASTGGLETQYF.

This clonotype was observed at least ten times. The chain is built from TRBV29-1 and TRBJ2-7, with 7 bases that match TRBD1. The CDR3 is made up of 14 amino acids. In germline, CDR1 is SQVTM, CDR2 ANQGSEA. With 3 bases clipped from V and 2 bases from J, the junction kept 7 bases outside the gene matches. CDR3 residues: CSVERQGSPYEQYF. As DNA, the CDR3 is TGCAGCGTTGAGAGACAGGGTTCTCCCTACGAGCAGTACTTC.

The V gene is TRBV28, the J gene TRBJ2-1; D gene ambiguous. The CDR3 extends over 13 amino acids. V lost 3 bases to trimming and J lost 6 bases, with 9 bases between them. CDR1 and CDR2 from the germline V gene are MDHEN and SYDVKM. The CDR3 spells CASSFIPGNEQFF. The CDR3, as DNA: TGTGCCAGCAGTTTTATTCCAGGCAATGAGCAGTTCTTC.

This chain connects TRBV5-6 to TRBJ2-3, with 7 bases lining up with TRBD1. Germline values: CDR1 SGHDT, CDR2 YYEEEE. V was pared by 3 bases and J by 0 bases, with 13 bases of the junction left unmatched. CDR3 length equals 18 residues. DNA of the CDR3: TGTGCCAGCAGCTCCTTGCATACCGGGACAGCTAGCACAGATACGCAGTATTTT. It translates to CASSSLHTGTASTDTQYF. The variable domain in full, with the rest retrieved from reference TRBV5-6 and TRBJ2-3, is DAGVTQSPTHLIKTRGQQVTLRCSPKSGHDTVSWYQQALGQGPQFIFQYYEEEERQRGNFPDRFSGHQFPNYSSELNVNALLLGDSALYLCASSSLHTGTASTDTQYFGPGTRLTVL.

This clonotype has at least ten counts. The chain links TRBV9 to TRBJ1-2, with D perhaps matching TRBD1 (5 bases). The CDR3 covers 11 residues. CDR1 and CDR2 (germline): SGDLS, YYNGEE. Trimming removed 5 bases at V and 7 bases at J, with 9 bases between. The chain's CDR3 is CASRQGSGYTF. The CDR3 nucleotides are TGTGCCAGCAGGCAGGGTAGTGGCTACACCTTC.

The chain couples TRBV12-3 or TRBV12-4 to TRBJ2-2; 7 nucleotides align to TRBD2. The CDR3 is 17 residues long. V trimming: 3 bases; J trimming: 0 bases; junction bases outside the gene matches: 7. The CDR3 is CASSFSSGIANTGELFF. The CDR3 bases are TGTGCCAGCAGTTTTTCGAGCGGGATAGCGAACACCGGGGAGCTGTTTTTT.

The V gene is TRBV4-1, the J gene TRBJ2-5, with 11 bases fitting TRBD2. J lost 4 bases, V lost 0 bases, and 7 bases had no gene match. CDR3 size: 17 residues. CDR1 is MGHRA and CDR2 is YSYEKL in the germline V gene. DNA of the CDR3: TGCGCCAGCAGCCAAGATCCTAGCGGGGGGCTCCGAGAGACCCAGTACTTC. It yields the protein CASSQDPSGGLRETQYF.

The V call is TRBV15, the J call TRBJ2-7, with no clear D. V was pared by 0 bases and J by 2 bases, with 14 bases between. The length of the CDR3 is 16 residues. Germline V lookup: CDR1 LNHNV, CDR2 YYDKDF (reference sequence). The CDR3 loop reads CATSRDPSGGPYEQYF. In DNA form, the CDR3 reads TGTGCCACCAGCAGAGATCCCTCAGGCGGCCCCTACGAGCAGTACTTC.

The V and J genes are TRBV11-2 and TRBJ2-1; TRBD2 aligns across 9 bases. The CDR3 totals 16 residues. Trimming cost V 5 bases and J 0 bases; bases outside gene matches: 5. Germline-derived CDR1 and CDR2 are SGHAT and FQNNGV. The CDR3 reads CASSRHSGGSYNEQFF. Here the CDR3 DNA reads TGTGCCAGCAGCCGCCATAGCGGGGGCTCCTACAATGAGCAGTTCTTC.

This clonotype was recorded a few times. The chain couples TRBV10-3 to TRBJ1-2; the D gene is possibly TRBD1 (6 bases). Germline CDR1 reads ENHRY; CDR2 reads SYGVKD. Trimming removed 3 bases at V and 8 bases at J, with 10 bases between. This CDR3 contains 12 residues. CDR3 sequence reads: CAISEGGVGYTF. CDR3 bases: TGTGCCATCAGTGAAGGGGGTGTAGGCTACACCTTC.